The 5 T cell receptor beta chains below come from one sample, sequenced in a study of human T cells and chemical hapten exposure. Time point reported: pre-sensitization, week 0. The treatment: therapeutic diphenylcyclopropenone sensitization with weekly scalp DPC. One entry per CDR3 protein, called by TCRdb with MiXCR from the RACE reads. Of 50,000 to 65,000 distinct CDR3 sequences in the sample, approximately 11% were seen once. The material sequenced was whole blood, taken in connection with sensitization to the hapten diphenylcyclopropenone (DPC). The receptors were sampled from a woman in her thirties or forties with alopecia areata. Some clones in this sample may be carry-over from other donors' samples.

The genes are TRBV27 and TRBJ2-1, with 10 bases fitting TRBD1. The CDR3 has 17 residues. The V gene end was trimmed by 3 bases and the J gene end by 5 bases; junction bases not matched to a gene: 10. Germline loops: CDR1 MNHEY, CDR2 SMNVEV (reference sequence). The CDR3: CASSFRQGALFHNEQFF. Here the CDR3 DNA reads TGTGCCAGCAGTTTTAGACAGGGGGCCCTCTTTCACAATGAGCAGTTCTTC.

This chain joins TRBV30 and TRBJ2-3; 8 nucleotides align to TRBD2. The CDR3 totals 15 residues. The V gene end was trimmed by 4 bases and the J gene end by 2 bases; junction bases not matched to a gene: 8. The V gene's germline CDR1 is GTSNPN and CDR2 SVGIG (reference sequence). CDR3 loop: CAWTVGRGDTDTQYF. The CDR3 DNA follows: TGTGCCTGGACCGTAGGGCGGGGGGACACAGATACGCAGTATTTT.

This clonotype was found a few times. The chain couples TRBV7-2 to TRBJ1-2, with TRBD1 identical over 11 bases. V trimming: 8 bases; J trimming: 5 bases; junction bases outside the gene matches: 4. The CDR3 sequence is 13 residues long. The germline V gene encodes CDR1 SGHTA and CDR2 FQGNSA. CDR3 nucleotides: TGTGCCAGCTTCCGGGACAGGGGGTATGGCTACACCTTC. Its protein is CASFRDRGYGYTF.

V gene TRBV29-1 combines with J gene TRBJ1-1, with a possible D match to TRBD1 (5 bases). The CDR3 runs 14 residues. Germline loops: CDR1 SQVTM, CDR2 ANQGSEA. The V end was cut by 6 bases, the J end by 1 base, with 15 bases between. CDR3 sequence reads: CSVGRGLGNTEAFF. Here the CDR3 DNA reads TGCAGCGTCGGGAGGGGCCTTGGGAACACTGAAGCTTTCTTT.

This clonotype has ten or more counts. Germline is not matched at one junction end, which may reflect a read error. The CDR3 DNA reads as TGTGCCAGCAGTTACTCTACATACTATGACTTC. This translates into CASSYSTYYDF. This rearrangement joins TRBV6-2 or TRBV6-3 to TRBJ2-7; D unclear. Per germline, CDR1 MNHEY and CDR2 SVGEGT. This CDR3 is 11 amino acids long.